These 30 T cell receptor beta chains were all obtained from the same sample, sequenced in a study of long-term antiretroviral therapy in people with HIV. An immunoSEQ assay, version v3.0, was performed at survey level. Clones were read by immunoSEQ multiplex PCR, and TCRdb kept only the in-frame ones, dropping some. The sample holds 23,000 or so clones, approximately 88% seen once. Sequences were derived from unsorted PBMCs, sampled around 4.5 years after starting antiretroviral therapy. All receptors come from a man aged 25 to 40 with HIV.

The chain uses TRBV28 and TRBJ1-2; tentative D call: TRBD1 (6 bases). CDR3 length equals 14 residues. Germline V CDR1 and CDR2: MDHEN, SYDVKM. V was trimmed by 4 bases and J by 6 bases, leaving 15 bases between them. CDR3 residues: CASSSDGTLNGYTF. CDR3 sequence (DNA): TGTGCCAGCAGTTCAGACGGGACACTGAATGGCTACACCTTC.

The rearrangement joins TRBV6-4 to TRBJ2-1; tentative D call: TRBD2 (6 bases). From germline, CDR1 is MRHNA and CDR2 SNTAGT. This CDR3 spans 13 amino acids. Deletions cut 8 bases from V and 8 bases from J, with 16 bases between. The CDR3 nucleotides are TGTGCCAGCGCTCCTACTAGCCATCATGAGCAGTTCTTC. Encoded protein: CASAPTSHHEQFF.

The CDR3 loop reads CASTPGWGEAFF. The CDR3 DNA reads as TGCGCCAGCACGCCGGGGTGGGGGGAAGCTTTCTTT. This chain joins TRBV5-1 and TRBJ1-1; tentatively, D is TRBD1 (5 bases). Trimming shortened V by 6 bases and J by 8 bases, and 14 bases separated the two germline ends. In germline, CDR1 is SGHRS, CDR2 YFSETQ. The CDR3 has 12 amino acids.

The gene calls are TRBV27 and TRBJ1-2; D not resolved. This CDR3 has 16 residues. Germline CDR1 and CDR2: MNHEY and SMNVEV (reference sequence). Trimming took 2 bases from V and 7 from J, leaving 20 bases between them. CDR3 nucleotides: TGTGCCAGCAGTTTAGACGGTATCCCCCGGGTGGCTGGCTACACCTTC. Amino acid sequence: CASSLDGIPRVAGYTF.

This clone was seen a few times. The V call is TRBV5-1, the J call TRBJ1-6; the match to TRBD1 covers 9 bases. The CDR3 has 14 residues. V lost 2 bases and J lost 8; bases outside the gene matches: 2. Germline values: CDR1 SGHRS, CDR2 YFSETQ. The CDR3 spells CASSFGTGYSPLHF. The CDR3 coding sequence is TGCGCCAGCAGCTTCGGGACAGGGTATTCACCCCTCCACTTT.

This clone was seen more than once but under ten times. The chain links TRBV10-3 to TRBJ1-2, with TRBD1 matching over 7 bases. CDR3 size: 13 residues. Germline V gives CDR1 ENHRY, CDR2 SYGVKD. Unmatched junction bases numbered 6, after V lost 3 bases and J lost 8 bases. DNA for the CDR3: TGTGCCATCAGTGAATCAGGGGGACGGGGCTACACCTTC. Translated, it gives CAISESGGRGYTF.

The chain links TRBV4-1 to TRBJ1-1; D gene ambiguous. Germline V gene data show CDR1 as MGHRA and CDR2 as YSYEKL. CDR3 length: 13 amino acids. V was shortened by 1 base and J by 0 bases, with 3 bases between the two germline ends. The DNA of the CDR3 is TGCGCCAGCAGCCAAGTTCTGAACACTGAAGCTTTCTTT. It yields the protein CASSQVLNTEAFF.

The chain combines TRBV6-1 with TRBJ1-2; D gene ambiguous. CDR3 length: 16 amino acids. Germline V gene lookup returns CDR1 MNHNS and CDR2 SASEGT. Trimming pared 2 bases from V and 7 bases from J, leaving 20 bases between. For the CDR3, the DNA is TGTGCCAGCAGTGAATTCGAAATCCCCTTGGGTAGTGGCTACACCTTC. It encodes CASSEFEIPLGSGYTF.

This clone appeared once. The DNA for the CDR3 is TGTGCCAGCAGCTTCAGGACAGGGGGACAAGAGACCCAGTACTTC. Amino acid sequence: CASSFRTGGQETQYF. The chain recombines TRBV13 with TRBJ2-5, with 10 bases identical to TRBD1. Germline V gene data show CDR1 as PRHDT and CDR2 as FYEKMQ (reference sequence). The V gene end was trimmed by 3 bases and the J gene end by 2 bases; junction bases not matched to a gene: 3. CDR3 length: 15 amino acids.

The DNA of the CDR3 is TGTGCCAGCAGTTATCCGGGACTAGTTTCCGGGGAGCTGTTTTTT. Its translation: CASSYPGLVSGELFF. The V gene is TRBV7-9, the J gene TRBJ2-2; 8 nucleotides line up with TRBD2. V trimming: 6 bases; J trimming: 6 bases; junction bases outside the gene matches: 9. This CDR3 comprises 15 residues. Germline V gene data show CDR1 as SEHNR and CDR2 as FQNEAQ (reference sequence).

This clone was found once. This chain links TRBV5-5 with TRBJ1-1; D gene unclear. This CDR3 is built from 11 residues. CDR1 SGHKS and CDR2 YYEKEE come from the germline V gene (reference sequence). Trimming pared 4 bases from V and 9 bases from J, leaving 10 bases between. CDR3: CASSPDSKAFF. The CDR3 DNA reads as TGTGCCAGCAGCCCCGACTCAAAAGCTTTCTTT. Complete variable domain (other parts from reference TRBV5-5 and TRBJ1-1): DAGVTQSPTHLIKTRGQQVTLRCSPISGHKSVSWYQQVLGQGPQFIFQYYEKEERGRGNFPDRFSARQFPNYSSELNVNALLLGDSALYLCASSPDSKAFFGQGTRLTVV.

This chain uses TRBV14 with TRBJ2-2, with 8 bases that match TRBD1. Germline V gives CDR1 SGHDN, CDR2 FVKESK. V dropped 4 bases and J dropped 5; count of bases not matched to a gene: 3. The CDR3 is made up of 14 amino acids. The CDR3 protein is CASSPRTGTGELFF. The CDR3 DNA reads TGTGCCAGCAGCCCAAGGACAGGGACCGGGGAGCTGTTTTTT. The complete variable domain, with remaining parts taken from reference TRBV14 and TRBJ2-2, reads EAGVTQFPSHSVIEKGQTVTLRCDPISGHDNLYWYRRVMGKEIKFLLHFVKESKQDESGMPNNRFLAERTGGTYSTLKVQPAELEDSGVYFCASSPRTGTGELFFGEGSRLTVL.

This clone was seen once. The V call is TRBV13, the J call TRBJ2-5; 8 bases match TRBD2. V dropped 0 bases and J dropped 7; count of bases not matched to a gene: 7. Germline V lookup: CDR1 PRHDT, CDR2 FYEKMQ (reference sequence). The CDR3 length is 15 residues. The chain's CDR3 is CASSLGGRARRTQYF. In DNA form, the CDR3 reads TGTGCCAGCAGCTTAGGCGGGAGGGCCCGTCGGACCCAGTACTTC.

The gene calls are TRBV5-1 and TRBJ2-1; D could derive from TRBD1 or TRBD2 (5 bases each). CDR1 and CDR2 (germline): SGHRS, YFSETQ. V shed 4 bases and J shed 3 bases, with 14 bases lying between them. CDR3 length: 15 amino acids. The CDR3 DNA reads TGCGCCAGCAGCGAGGGGATTGGGAGCTACAATGAGCAGTTCTTC. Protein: CASSEGIGSYNEQFF. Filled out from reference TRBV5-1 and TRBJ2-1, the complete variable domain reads KAGVTQTPRYLIKTRGQQVTLSCSPISGHRSVSWYQQTPGQGLQFLFEYFSETQRNKGNFPGRFSGRQFSNSRSEMNVSTLELGDSALYLCASSEGIGSYNEQFFGPGTRLTVL.

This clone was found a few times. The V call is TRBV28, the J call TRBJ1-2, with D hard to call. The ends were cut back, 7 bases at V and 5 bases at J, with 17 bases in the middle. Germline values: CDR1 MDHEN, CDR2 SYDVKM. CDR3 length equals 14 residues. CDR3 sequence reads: CASNTAASAYGYTF. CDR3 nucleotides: TGTGCCAGCAATACGGCAGCCAGCGCGTATGGCTACACCTTC.

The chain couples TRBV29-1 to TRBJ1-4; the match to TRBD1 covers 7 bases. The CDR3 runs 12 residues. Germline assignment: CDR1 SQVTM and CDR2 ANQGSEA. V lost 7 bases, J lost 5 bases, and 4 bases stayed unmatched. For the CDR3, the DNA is TGCAGCGGCGGGACAGAGAATGAAAAACTGTTTTTT. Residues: CSGGTENEKLFF.

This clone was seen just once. As DNA, the CDR3 is TGTGCCAGCAGTTTTGGGACAGGGATTATGTATGGCTACACCTTC. Translating it yields CASSFGTGIMYGYTF. V is TRBV28 and J is TRBJ1-2, with 9 positions matching TRBD1. J gave up 5 bases and V 3 bases, and 7 bases lay outside the gene matches. The CDR3 runs 15 residues. CDR1 and CDR2 (germline): MDHEN, SYDVKM.

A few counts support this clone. The DNA for the CDR3 is TGTGCCAGCATCGGGGGGCAGGGGAAGGATGGCTACACCTTC. Residues: CASIGGQGKDGYTF. This sequence joins TRBV5-4 and TRBJ1-2, with a weak D call TRBD1 (6 bases). V lost 6 bases and J lost 6, with 18 bases in between. This CDR3 is built from 14 residues. CDR1 and CDR2 from the germline V gene are SGHNT and YYREEE (reference sequence).

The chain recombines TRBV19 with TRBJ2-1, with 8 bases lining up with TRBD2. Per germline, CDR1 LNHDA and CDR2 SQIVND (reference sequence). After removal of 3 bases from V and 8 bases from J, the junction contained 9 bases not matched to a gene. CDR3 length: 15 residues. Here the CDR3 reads CASSIWSGSSDEQFF. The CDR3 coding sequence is TGTGCCAGTAGTATTTGGAGCGGGAGTTCGGATGAGCAGTTCTTC.

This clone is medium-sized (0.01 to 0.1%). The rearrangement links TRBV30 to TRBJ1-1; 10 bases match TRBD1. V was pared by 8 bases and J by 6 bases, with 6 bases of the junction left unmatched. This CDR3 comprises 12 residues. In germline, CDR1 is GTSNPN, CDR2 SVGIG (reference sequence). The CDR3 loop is CAAGQGFAEAFF. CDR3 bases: TGTGCCGCGGGACAGGGGTTTGCTGAAGCTTTCTTT.

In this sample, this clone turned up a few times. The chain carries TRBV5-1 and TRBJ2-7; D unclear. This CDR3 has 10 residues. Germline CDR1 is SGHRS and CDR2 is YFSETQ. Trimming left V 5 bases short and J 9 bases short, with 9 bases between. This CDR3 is CASSGTGQYF. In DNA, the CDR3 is TGCGCCAGCAGTGGCACGGGGCAGTACTTC.

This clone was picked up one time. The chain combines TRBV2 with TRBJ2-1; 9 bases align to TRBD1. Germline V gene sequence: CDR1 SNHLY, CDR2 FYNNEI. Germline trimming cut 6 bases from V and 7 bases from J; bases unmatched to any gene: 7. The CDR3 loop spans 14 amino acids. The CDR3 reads CASSRGQGRNEQFF. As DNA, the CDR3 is TGTGCCAGCAGCCGCGGACAGGGGAGGAATGAGCAGTTCTTC.

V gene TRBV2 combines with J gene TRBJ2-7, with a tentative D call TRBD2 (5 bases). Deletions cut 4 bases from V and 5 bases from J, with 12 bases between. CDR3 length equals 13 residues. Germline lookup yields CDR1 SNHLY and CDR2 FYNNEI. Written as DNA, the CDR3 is TGTGCCAGCAGTGCGGCTAGCACCCACGAGCAGTACTTC. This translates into CASSAASTHEQYF.

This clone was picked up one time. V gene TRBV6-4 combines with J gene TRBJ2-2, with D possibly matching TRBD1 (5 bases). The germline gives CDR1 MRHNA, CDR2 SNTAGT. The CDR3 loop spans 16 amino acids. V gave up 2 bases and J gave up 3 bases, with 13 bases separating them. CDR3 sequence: CASSDPDTGHTGELFF. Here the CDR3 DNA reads TGTGCCAGCAGTGACCCGGACACGGGCCACACCGGGGAGCTGTTTTTT.

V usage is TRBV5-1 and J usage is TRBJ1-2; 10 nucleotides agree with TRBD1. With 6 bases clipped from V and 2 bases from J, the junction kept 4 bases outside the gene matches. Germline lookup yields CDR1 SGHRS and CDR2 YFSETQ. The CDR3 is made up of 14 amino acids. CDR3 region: CASNRGQGNYGYTF. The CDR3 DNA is TGCGCCAGCAACAGGGGACAGGGGAACTATGGCTACACCTTC.

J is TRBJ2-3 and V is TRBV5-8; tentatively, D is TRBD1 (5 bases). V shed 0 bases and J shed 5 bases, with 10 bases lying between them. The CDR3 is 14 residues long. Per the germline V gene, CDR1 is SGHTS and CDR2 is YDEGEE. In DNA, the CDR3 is TGTGCCAGCAGCTTGGAAGGGGTCAGAGATACGCAGTATTTT. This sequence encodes CASSLEGVRDTQYF.

CDR3: CASSRQGANSPLHF. Here the CDR3 DNA reads TGTGCCAGCAGTAGACAGGGGGCGAATTCACCCCTCCACTTT. The gene calls are TRBV6-1 and TRBJ1-6, with TRBD1 matching 10 bases. V was clipped by 5 bases and J by 7 bases; unmatched bases: 2. The CDR3 covers 14 residues. Per the germline V gene, CDR1 is MNHNS and CDR2 is SASEGT.

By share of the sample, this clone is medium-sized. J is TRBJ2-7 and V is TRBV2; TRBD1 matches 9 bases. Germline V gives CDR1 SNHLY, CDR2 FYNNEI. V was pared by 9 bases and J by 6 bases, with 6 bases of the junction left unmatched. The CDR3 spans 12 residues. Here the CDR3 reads CARGQGIGEQYF. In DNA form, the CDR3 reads TGTGCCAGGGGACAGGGAATTGGCGAGCAGTACTTC.

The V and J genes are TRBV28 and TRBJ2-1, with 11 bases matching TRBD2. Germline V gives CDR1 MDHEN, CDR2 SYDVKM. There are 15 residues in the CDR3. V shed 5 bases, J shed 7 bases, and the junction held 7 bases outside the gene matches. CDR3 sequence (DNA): TGTGCCAGCAGTGTTAGCGGGAGGGCCTCAAATGAGCAGTTCTTC. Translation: CASSVSGRASNEQFF.

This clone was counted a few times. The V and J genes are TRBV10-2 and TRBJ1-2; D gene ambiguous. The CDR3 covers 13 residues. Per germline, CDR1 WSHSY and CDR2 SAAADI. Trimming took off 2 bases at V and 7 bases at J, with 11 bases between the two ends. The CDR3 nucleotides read TGCGCCAGCAGTGAGGTGATAAGGTTTGGCTACACCTTC. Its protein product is CASSEVIRFGYTF.